This is a list of T cell receptor beta chains from one sample in a study of T-cell reconstitution after alpha-beta-depleted transplantation in children. TCRdb passed the PCR reads through MiXCR, listing each CDR3 protein once. The sample lists a few hundred thousand distinct CDR3 sequences, roughly 27% seen once, with approximately 39% in the top ten. The sequenced sample was PBMCs, obtained before TCRalphabeta/CD19-depleted stem cell transplant. All receptors derive from a boy under two years old with Wiskott-Aldrich syndrome, due to receive a stem cell transplant. Each CDR3 is given with its conserved first and last residue.

J,V,CDR3
TRBJ2-2,TRBV5-6,CASSFPTQTGELFF
TRBJ2-7,TRBV18,CASSPPSGLYEQYF
TRBJ1-1,TRBV10-3,CAISGTSYEAFF
TRBJ2-5,TRBV5-1,CASSWTGGGRSQETQYF
TRBJ1-1,TRBV7-2,CASSLVTTGKAFF
TRBJ2-6,TRBV29-1,CRRTCGTKVFYGGANVLTF
TRBJ2-5,TRBV5-1,CASSKGLAGYQETQYF
TRBJ2-7,TRBV14,CASSQDYKRLAEYEQYF
TRBJ2-1,TRBV5-1,CASSGRGLPAYNEQFF
TRBJ2-7,TRBV7-9,CASSKSYEQYF
TRBJ2-3,TRBV30,CAWSVLAVTDTQYF
TRBJ2-5,TRBV5-1,CASSLEGRETQYF
TRBJ2-7,TRBV27,CASSWTGGAYEQYF
TRBJ2-7,TRBV5-1,CASSLGEIAAYEQYF
TRBJ2-7,TRBV27,CASRLQQEPFPHYEQYF
TRBJ2-2,TRBV21-1,CASSKKIAGGNTGELFF
TRBJ2-3,TRBV5-1,CASSLGTSGNTQYF
TRBJ1-6,TRBV11-2,CASTPGGVGNSPLHF
TRBJ1-2,TRBV28,CASSTNPTGFYGYTF
TRBJ2-7,TRBV5-1,CASSFDGESYEQYF
TRBJ2-7,TRBV6-5,CASSYIDNLDEQYF
TRBJ1-1,TRBV5-1,CASSSPGPRSTEAFF
TRBJ2-4,TRBV7-2,CASSLIAPTSGSYYF
TRBJ2-7,TRBV25-1,CASSDPASGIYEQYF
TRBJ2-2,TRBV20-1,CSARDAVLNTGELFF
TRBJ2-7,TRBV11-2,CASSYTSSSYEQYF
TRBJ2-1,TRBV14,CASSHDPGPPLYNEQFF
TRBJ2-5,TRBV24-1,CAPRLAGEETQYF
TRBJ2-3,TRBV7-8,CASSPNVIGADTQYF
TRBJ1-2,TRBV12-3/TRBV12-4,CASSSLGAGYTF
TRBJ2-1,TRBV29-1,CSVASSYNEQFF
TRBJ1-2,TRBV12-3/TRBV12-4,CASHSRGRGDGYTF
TRBJ2-4,TRBV15,CATSRGVLAKNIQYF
TRBJ2-2,TRBV13,CASSSRTGVGELFF
TRBJ1-2,TRBV27,CASRLVGGYGYTF
TRBJ1-1,TRBV28,CASSLGGRGRATEAFF
TRBJ2-2,TRBV5-1,CASIENANTGELFF
TRBJ2-2,TRBV20-1,CSGLGGGTGELFF
TRBJ2-3,TRBV20-1,CSAHCGLAHTDTQYF
TRBJ2-7,TRBV20-1,CSATGSGRFLLEQYF
TRBJ1-5,TRBV5-1,CASSLGHNQPQHF
TRBJ2-1,TRBV10-3,CAISGKGDNEQFF
TRBJ2-1,TRBV12-3/TRBV12-4,CASRSRGHEQFF